The next 14 T cell receptor beta chains were all read from a single sample in a study of PD-1 blockade in classical Hodgkin lymphoma. The protocol was immunoSEQ multiplex PCR, while the TCRdb copy is restricted to in-frame clones and leaves out a portion. The sample records around 20,000 clones, 80% being singletons. The time point is: cycle 4 day 1 (C4D1), after more than five weeks of nivolumab. No patient escaped relapse after autologous stem cell transplantation, and brentuximab vedotin exposure varied. The input for sequencing was peripheral blood mononuclear cells (PBMCs), taken before the fourth cycle of nivolumab. Receptors originate from a human donor with classical Hodgkin lymphoma.

This chain uses TRBV7-2 with TRBJ1-5; D gene unclear. This CDR3 has 15 residues. The V end was cut by 1 base, the J end by 3 bases, with 10 bases between. The germline V gene encodes CDR1 SGHTA and CDR2 FQGNSA. Here the CDR3 reads CASSLDRRINQPQHF. CDR3 DNA: TGTGCCAGCAGCTTAGACCGGCGGATCAATCAGCCCCAGCATTTT.

This chain joins TRBV9 and TRBJ1-2; D is uncertain. V dropped 4 bases and J dropped 1 base, with 11 bases sitting between them. The CDR3 contains 14 residues. Looked up from germline, CDR1 is SGDLS and CDR2 is YYNGEE. CDR3 residues: CASSPSGSNYGYTF. CDR3 sequence (DNA): TGTGCCAGCAGCCCATCCGGGAGTAACTATGGCTACACCTTC.

The V call is TRBV7-2, the J call TRBJ2-1, with D possibly being TRBD2 (7 bases). Germline CDR1 SGHTA, CDR2 FQGNSA. The V gene lost 3 bases and the J gene lost 8 bases, with 20 bases spanning the gap. This CDR3 region has 16 residues. CDR3 residues: CASSFGRRGGLDEQFF. The CDR3 DNA follows: TGTGCCAGCAGCTTCGGCAGAAGGGGGGGCCTGGATGAGCAGTTCTTC.

This rearrangement joins TRBV28 to TRBJ1-2, with D possibly matching TRBD1 (5 bases). This CDR3 spans 14 amino acids. V was clipped by 4 bases and J by 4 bases, with 13 bases between them. Germline loops: CDR1 MDHEN, CDR2 SYDVKM. The CDR3 DNA sequence: TGTGCCAGCAGTTCCGAGGGGTCGAGCTATGGCTACACCTTC. Protein sequence: CASSSEGSSYGYTF.

The rearrangement links TRBV10-3 to TRBJ2-1, with 7 positions matching TRBD2. The V segment lost 9 bases and the J segment 3 bases; nucleotides outside the gene matches: 8. The germline CDR1 and CDR2 sequences are ENHRY and SYGVKD. The CDR3 extends over 14 amino acids. The CDR3 sequence: CAILVGGDYNEQFF. The CDR3 DNA reads TGTGCCATTCTAGTGGGGGGGGACTACAATGAGCAGTTCTTC.

The chain carries TRBV18 and TRBJ2-5; D remains ambiguous. Trimming took 6 bases from V and 2 from J, leaving 4 bases between them. The germline gives CDR1 KGHSH, CDR2 LQKENI. This CDR3 is 11 amino acids long. Here the CDR3 reads CASSTQETQYF. The CDR3, as DNA: TGTGCCAGCTCGACTCAAGAGACCCAGTACTTC.

The chain couples TRBV5-3 to TRBJ2-2, with 9 positions matching TRBD2. TRBV5-3 is placed among ORFs of uncertain function. The CDR3 runs to 19 residues. The V segment lost 5 bases and the J segment 0 bases; nucleotides outside the gene matches: 14. DNA of the CDR3: TGTGCCAGAAGGCCGGCGGGAGGGCCCCGACCTTCGAACACCGGGGAGCTGTTTTTT. Translation: CARRPAGGPRPSNTGELFF.

This chain links TRBV11-3 with TRBJ2-2; possibly TRBD2 for D (5 bases). Trimming pared 2 bases from V and 6 bases from J, leaving 28 bases between. This CDR3 comprises 20 residues. Per the germline V gene, CDR1 is SGHNT and CDR2 is YENEEA. CDR3: CASSLFRGEGHSPIPGELFF. The DNA of the CDR3 is TGTGCCAGCAGCTTATTCCGGGGAGAAGGTCACTCCCCAATCCCCGGGGAGCTGTTTTTT.

The chain recombines TRBV9 with TRBJ2-1; D might be TRBD1 or TRBD2, each matching 5 bases. Trimming took 3 bases from V and 3 from J, leaving 13 bases between them. The CDR3 extends over 15 amino acids. Germline loops: CDR1 SGDLS, CDR2 YYNGEE. CDR3 DNA: TGTGCCAGCAGCGCCGGGGACCCCTACTACAATGAGCAGTTCTTC. Protein product: CASSAGDPYYNEQFF.

The chain carries TRBV5-1 and TRBJ2-6, with a tentative D call TRBD1 (6 bases). Germline CDR1 and CDR2: SGHRS and YFSETQ. The CDR3 totals 14 residues. The V and J ends lost 7 bases and 2 bases respectively, with 10 bases between them. As DNA, the CDR3 is TGCGCCAGCCTCTCAGGGGCTGGGGCCAACGTCCTGACTTTC. Translated, it gives CASLSGAGANVLTF.

This clone was seen only once. The rearrangement joins TRBV27 to TRBJ1-1, with 8 bases matching TRBD1. V dropped 0 bases and J dropped 5; count of bases not matched to a gene: 5. The CDR3 has 15 amino acids. Germline V gives CDR1 MNHEY, CDR2 SMNVEV (reference sequence). The CDR3 bases are TGTGCCAGCAGTTTATCGAACAGGGGGTTAACTGAAGCTTTCTTT. Its translation is CASSLSNRGLTEAFF.

This sequence joins TRBV28 and TRBJ2-7, with TRBD1 matching over 10 bases. The V and J ends lost 6 bases and 4 bases, in that order; junction bases with no gene match: 9. The germline V gene encodes CDR1 MDHEN and CDR2 SYDVKM. This CDR3 contains 15 residues. The CDR3 coding sequence is TGTGCCAGCAGCCACCGACAGGGGGCGCCTTACGAGCAGTACTTC. Its translation: CASSHRQGAPYEQYF. Variable domain in full (rest from reference TRBV28 and TRBJ2-7): DVKVTQSSRYLVKRTGEKVFLECVQDMDHENMFWYRQDPGLGLRLIYFSYDVKMKEKGDIPEGYSVSREKKERFSLILESASTNQTSMYLCASSHRQGAPYEQYFGPGTRLTVT.

The genes are TRBV5-1 and TRBJ2-7; D is unresolved. The CDR3 sequence is 14 residues long. V lost 4 bases, J lost 7 bases, and 18 bases lay in between. Germline V lookup: CDR1 SGHRS, CDR2 YFSETQ. The CDR3 DNA follows: TGCGCCAGCAGCCCTCTTCAAAGGGCTCAGGAGCAGTACTTC. Encoded protein: CASSPLQRAQEQYF.

The J gene is TRBJ2-2, the V gene TRBV11-2; D possibly corresponds to TRBD2 (6 bases). The V end was cut by 8 bases, the J end by 4 bases, with 14 bases between. Germline CDR1 SGHAT, CDR2 FQNNGV. There are 14 residues in the CDR3. CDR3 nucleotide sequence: TGTGCCAGCTTTCGGGACTCCCTCACCGGGGAGCTGTTTTTT. It encodes CASFRDSLTGELFF.